This T cell receptor beta chain was recovered during a study of siplizumab effects on memory and regulatory T cells. CDR3 length equals 15 residues. Germline-derived CDR1 and CDR2 are SGHRS and YFSETQ. After removal of 1 base from V and 4 bases from J, the junction contained 4 bases not matched to a gene. Assay: immunoSEQ multiplex PCR; the TCRdb copy retains only in-frame clones and omits some. Among about 56,000 clones, around 97% were seen once, and the ten largest hold about 1%. The J gene is TRBJ2-5, the V gene TRBV5-1, with 10 nucleotides matching TRBD1. The receptor was isolated from a human donor in good health. The sequenced sample consisted of naive CD8+ T cells sorted from blood. The CDR3 protein is CASSLYGQGGETQYF. The CDR3 region has the DNA TGCGCCAGCAGCTTGTACGGACAGGGGGGAGAGACCCAGTACTTC. Supplemented by reference TRBV5-1 and TRBJ2-5, the full variable domain reads KAGVTQTPRYLIKTRGQQVTLSCSPISGHRSVSWYQQTPGQGLQFLFEYFSETQRNKGNFPGRFSGRQFSNSRSEMNVSTLELGDSALYLCASSLYGQGGETQYFGPGTRLLVL.